The rows below give T cell receptor beta chains drawn from one sample of a study of response to subunit inactivated influenza vaccine. One entry per CDR3 protein, called by TCRdb with MiXCR from the RT-PCR reads. The sample comprises some 640,000 distinct CDR3 sequences, over 11% of which are singletons, and 6% to 8% rests with the top ten. This material consisted of PBMCs from blood, taken around two weeks before vaccination. The receptors here all came from a man aged 50 to 60 who received an inactivated influenza vaccine. Each CDR3 is given with its conserved first and last residue. A D gene is named only where the DNA matches it firmly. Size is omitted from some rows. Given values are once, few, many or a class for expanded clones.

v_call	d_call	j_call	clone_size	cdr3_aa	cdr3_nt
TRBV20-1	TRBD2	TRBJ2-5	few	CSARDPSGGAKAQYF	TGCAGTGCTAGAGACCCTAGCGGGGGGGCAAAGGCCCAGTACTTC
TRBV7-6	.	TRBJ1-2	.	CASSLGSGSGYGYTF	TGTGCCAGCAGCTTGGGCTCAGGGAGTGGGTATGGCTACACCTTC
TRBV19	TRBD1	TRBJ1-2	.	CASSILQGANYGYTF	TGTGCCAGTAGTATCCTACAGGGGGCCAACTATGGCTACACCTTC
TRBV20-1	.	TRBJ1-1	few	CSARNGQANTEAFF	TGCAGTGCTAGAAATGGGCAAGCCAACACTGAAGCTTTCTTT
TRBV5-1	TRBD2	TRBJ2-5	.	CASSFGGTSGTETQYF	TGCGCCAGCAGCTTTGGCGGGACTAGCGGGACGGAGACCCAGTACTTC
TRBV11-2	TRBD2	TRBJ2-3	many	CASSLEGLAGAVFDTQYF	TGTGCCAGCAGCTTAGAGGGTCTAGCGGGGGCCGTTTTTGATACGCAGTATTTT
TRBV5-1	TRBD2	TRBJ2-3	few	CASSLHHPSGGEDTQYF	TGCGCCAGCAGCTTGCACCACCCTAGCGGGGGGGAAGATACGCAGTATTTT
TRBV7-2	.	TRBJ1-4	few	CASSLVRGREEKLFF	TGTGCCAGCAGCTTAGTAAGGGGGAGGGAAGAAAAACTGTTTTTT
TRBV10-3	TRBD1	TRBJ2-5	.	CAISESIQGAMKTQYF	TGTGCCATCAGTGAGTCGATACAGGGGGCGATGAAGACCCAGTACTTC
TRBV6-2/TRBV6-3	.	TRBJ1-5	few	CASSTRTDNQPQHF	TGTGCCAGCAGCACTCGGACGGACAATCAGCCCCAGCATTTT
TRBV28	.	TRBJ1-2	many	CASSLFTPGAYGYTF	TGTGCCAGCAGTTTATTTACCCCAGGGGCCTATGGCTACACCTTC
TRBV4-3	.	TRBJ2-7	many	CASSQGTTKQYF	TGCGCCAGCAGCCAAGGGACTACCAAGCAGTACTTC